This T cell receptor (beta chain) appears in the sequencing data of a study of vaccination and CD4 T cells after COVID-19. Study information: The convalescents were made up of six males and four females, two of whom were Hispanic.

Cultured CD4+ T-cell DNA underwent Oncomine TCR Beta short-read sequencing. TCRdb reprocessed the PCR reads with MiXCR, giving one entry per CDR3 protein. The repertoire holds 16,000 or so distinct CDR3 sequences, with around 80% as singletons. Regarding treatment: approximately 11-day PBMC culture with coronavirus spike peptide pools or control peptides (ViraFEST assay). TCRs were sequenced by ViraFEST after antigen-specific T cells had been expanded with peptide pools. Note on this clonotype: Its antigen is as yet unknown.

The source is a human donor who received a COVID-19 vaccine. This material consisted of CD4+ T cells from blood, cultured in vitro, taken after SARS-CoV-2 vaccination.

CDR3 sequence reads: CASSIETGSLYGYTF. DNA of the CDR3: TGTGCCAGTAGTATTGAAACAGGGTCTCTATATGGCTACACCTTC. The chain has TRBV19 and TRBJ1-2, with D possibly being TRBD1 (6 bases). CDR1 is LNHDA and CDR2 is SQIVND in the germline V gene (reference sequence). The CDR3 has 15 amino acids. V was cut by 3 bases and J by 5 bases, with 16 bases left in between.